Presented here are 9 T cell receptor beta chains from one specimen sequenced in a study of blood T cell repertoires in COVID-19. The method was immunoSEQ multiplex PCR; TCRdb's version includes in-frame clones alone and lacks a portion of them. Of 390,000 or so clones listed, around 83% are singletons. Input material: PBMCs or T cells enriched from blood (not recorded which). The source is a woman aged 50 to 60 who had recovered from COVID-19.

The chain carries TRBV7-9 and TRBJ2-1; 10 bases agree with TRBD1. J gave up 7 bases and V 0 bases, and 3 bases lay outside the gene matches. Germline-derived CDR1 and CDR2 are SEHNR and FQNEAQ (reference sequence). This CDR3 contains 15 residues. CDR3 in amino acids: CASSLAPGQGNEQFF. The CDR3 DNA is TGTGCCAGCAGCTTAGCGCCGGGACAGGGGAATGAGCAGTTCTTC.

The J gene is TRBJ2-6, the V gene TRBV18; unclear D gene. The V and J ends lost 2 bases and 2 bases respectively, with 10 bases between them. From germline, CDR1 is KGHSH and CDR2 LQKENI. The CDR3 has 16 residues. The CDR3 protein is CASSPEARTGANVLTF. As DNA, the CDR3 is TGTGCCAGCTCACCAGAAGCCAGGACTGGGGCCAACGTCCTGACTTTC.

V is TRBV10-1 and J is TRBJ2-2; 16 bases fit TRBD2. Germline V gene sequence: CDR1 WNHNN, CDR2 SYGVQD (reference sequence). The CDR3 loop spans 21 amino acids. Germline trimming cut 0 bases from V and 6 bases from J; bases unmatched to any gene: 13. This CDR3 is CASSESSGTSGGGPLSGELFF. In DNA, the CDR3 is TGCGCCAGCAGTGAGTCCTCCGGGACTAGCGGGGGGGGCCCGTTATCCGGGGAGCTGTTTTTT.

V and J are TRBV4-2 and TRBJ2-1; 8 nucleotides agree with TRBD2. The CDR3 length is 16 residues. V dropped 4 bases and J dropped 4; count of bases not matched to a gene: 9. From germline, CDR1 is LGHNA and CDR2 YNFKEQ. CDR3 region: CASSLRLAGSYNEQFF. For the CDR3, the DNA is TGTGCCAGCAGCCTTCGTCTAGCGGGTTCTTACAATGAGCAGTTCTTC.

V usage is TRBV3-1 (or the pseudogene TRBV3-2) and J usage is TRBJ1-1; 8 bases fit TRBD1. CDR1 LGHDT and CDR2 YNNKEL come from the germline V gene (reference sequence). CDR3 size: 15 residues. Trimming at V came to 3 bases and at J to 5 bases, leaving 8 bases not matched to a gene. Here the CDR3 DNA reads TGTGCCAGCAGCCAGGCAGGGGGCCGAGGGACTGAAGCTTTCTTT. Its translation is CASSQAGGRGTEAFF.

The chain joins TRBV2 to TRBJ1-2; TRBD1 might be the D (5 bases). This CDR3 comprises 13 residues. Trimming took 4 bases from V and 2 from J, leaving 8 bases between them. The germline CDR1 and CDR2 sequences are SNHLY and FYNNEI. The CDR3 spells CASSADRNYGYTF. The CDR3 DNA is TGTGCCAGCAGTGCCGACAGAAACTATGGCTACACCTTC.

The chain couples TRBV5-1 to TRBJ2-4, with 10 bases lining up with TRBD1. Germline V gene sequence: CDR1 SGHRS, CDR2 YFSETQ. The CDR3 length is 15 residues. J was trimmed by 3 bases and V by 5 bases; bases with no gene match: 5. The CDR3 DNA sequence: TGCGCCAGCAGACAGACAGGGGGCGTCAAAAACATTCAGTACTTC. Its protein product is CASRQTGGVKNIQYF.

In its sample, this clone was seen a few times. This chain uses TRBV6-4 with TRBJ1-1; D might be TRBD1 (6 bases). Trimming pared 0 bases from V and 4 bases from J, leaving 15 bases between. The CDR3 is 16 residues long. Germline V gives CDR1 MRHNA, CDR2 SNTAGT. CDR3 in amino acids: CASSDSRGAQGTEAFF. DNA of the CDR3: TGTGCCAGCAGTGACTCGCGGGGGGCGCAAGGCACTGAAGCTTTCTTT.

The rearrangement uses TRBV9 and TRBJ2-2; D is perhaps TRBD2 (5 bases). V lost 0 bases and J lost 2, with 14 bases in between. Germline V gives CDR1 SGDLS, CDR2 YYNGEE. This CDR3 spans 17 amino acids. The CDR3 DNA reads TGTGCCAGCAGCGTAGGAGTATCGGGGATTAACACCGGGGAGCTGTTTTTT. It specifies CASSVGVSGINTGELFF. The variable domain in full, with the rest retrieved from reference TRBV9 and TRBJ2-2, is DSGVTQTPKHLITATGQRVTLRCSPRSGDLSVYWYQQSLDQGLQFLIQYYNGEERAKGNILERFSAQQFPDLHSELNLSSLELGDSALYFCASSVGVSGINTGELFFGEGSRLTVL.